The 32 T cell receptor beta chains below come from one sample, sequenced in a study of spatial heterogeneity in lung cancer. Time point given: sample taken at primary tumor resection. Sequencing was performed on whole RNA extracted from tumor and nontumor lung tissue, or from frozen PBMC, and the material was left unsorted. TCRdb reprocessed the 5' RACE reads with MiXCR, giving one entry per CDR3 protein. The profile shows approximately 49,000 distinct CDR3 sequences, roughly 5.2% of them singletons. The specimen comprised PBMCs, sampled at surgery. All receptors derive from a male donor with early-stage non-small cell lung cancer.

This clonotype was counted ten times or more. The chain has TRBV6-5 and TRBJ2-2; D is unresolved. The CDR3 consists of 15 residues. Germline V gene sequence: CDR1 MNHEY, CDR2 SVGAGI. The germline V and J ends were trimmed by 5 bases and 7 bases, with 17 bases remaining between them. The CDR3, as DNA: TGTGCCAGCAGTCTCCGACCGCTGGGTGGCGGGGAGCTGTTTTTT. Protein product: CASSLRPLGGGELFF.

This clonotype was seen at least ten times. This sequence joins TRBV5-1 and TRBJ2-7; maybe TRBD1 (6 bases). CDR1 is SGHRS, CDR2 YFSETQ, per germline. V gave up 4 bases and J gave up 4 bases, with 15 bases separating them. This CDR3 has 14 residues. The chain's CDR3 is CASSLTGSEYEQYF. CDR3 DNA: TGCGCCAGCAGCCTAACAGGGTCCGAATACGAGCAGTACTTC. Full variable domain (missing parts from reference TRBV5-1 and TRBJ2-7): KAGVTQTPRYLIKTRGQQVTLSCSPISGHRSVSWYQQTPGQGLQFLFEYFSETQRNKGNFPGRFSGRQFSNSRSEMNVSTLELGDSALYLCASSLTGSEYEQYFGPGTRLTVT.

This clonotype came up many times. V and J are TRBV27 and TRBJ2-7; D call uncertain. The length of the CDR3 is 13 residues. The germline CDR1 and CDR2 sequences are MNHEY and SMNVEV (reference sequence). The germline V and J ends were trimmed by 2 bases and 3 bases, with 8 bases remaining between them. The DNA of the CDR3 is TGTGCCAGCAGTTTAAGGTACGGCTACGAGCAGTACTTC. Translated, it gives CASSLRYGYEQYF.

This clonotype has ten or more counts. V is TRBV15 and J is TRBJ2-7; 8 positions agree with TRBD1. Germline V CDR1 and CDR2: LNHNV, YYDKDF (reference sequence). This CDR3 is built from 15 residues. V dropped 4 bases and J dropped 3; count of bases not matched to a gene: 8. CDR3 sequence (DNA): TGTGCCACCAGCAAGTACAGGGGGTCGAACTACGAGCAGTACTTC. Translating gives CATSKYRGSNYEQYF.

This clonotype was counted ten times or more. The rearrangement links TRBV20-1 to TRBJ1-1; D gene unclear. This CDR3 contains 12 residues. The germline V and J ends were trimmed by 4 bases and 3 bases, with 9 bases remaining between them. Germline V lookup: CDR1 DFQATT, CDR2 SNEGSKA (reference sequence). The DNA of the CDR3 is TGCAGTGCTAAAGTGGCAGACACTGAAGCTTTCTTT. Amino acid sequence: CSAKVADTEAFF.

This clonotype was detected ten times or more. The V and J genes are TRBV13 and TRBJ2-1; D uncertain. The ends were cut back, 5 bases at V and 3 bases at J, with 11 bases in the middle. Germline assignment: CDR1 PRHDT and CDR2 FYEKMQ (reference sequence). This CDR3 has 14 amino acids. The chain's CDR3 is CASSLESHYNEQFF. The CDR3 nucleotides are TGTGCCAGCAGCCTCGAGAGCCACTACAATGAGCAGTTCTTC.

The table lists this clonotype with many counts. The V call is TRBV5-1, the J call TRBJ2-7; D gene ambiguous. V lost 0 bases, J lost 5 bases, and 9 bases lay in between. Germline loops: CDR1 SGHRS, CDR2 YFSETQ. The CDR3 runs to 13 residues. The CDR3 DNA reads as TGCGCCAGCAGCTTGGGGCTAACGAACGAGCAGTACTTC. Its protein product is CASSLGLTNEQYF.

This clonotype was seen repeatedly, ten times or more. The chain employs TRBV7-8 and TRBJ2-7; unclear D gene. CDR1 SGHVS and CDR2 FQNEAQ come from the germline V gene. The V gene lost 8 bases and the J gene lost 3 bases, with 11 bases spanning the gap. CDR3 length: 12 amino acids. DNA of the CDR3: TGTGCCAGCGCGGCCTCAGACTACGAGCAGTACTTC. Translation: CASAASDYEQYF.

There are many counts of this clonotype. This chain links TRBV7-2 with TRBJ2-5; TRBD1 agrees at 9 bases. This CDR3 is built from 17 residues. Germline V gives CDR1 SGHTA, CDR2 FQGNSA. The ends lost 2 bases at V and 1 base at J; junction bases unmatched: 8. CDR3 nucleotide sequence: TGTGCCAGCAGCTTAACAGGACAGGGGAAGTTCCAAGAGACCCAGTACTTC. Its translation: CASSLTGQGKFQETQYF.

This clonotype was detected many times. The J gene is TRBJ2-6, the V gene TRBV9; no clear D gene. V was pared by 4 bases and J by 0 bases, with 8 bases between. This CDR3 spans 15 amino acids. Germline assignment: CDR1 SGDLS and CDR2 YYNGEE. In nucleotides, the CDR3 is TGTGCCAGCAGCTCGGCAGTCTCTGGGGCCAACGTCCTGACTTTC. This sequence encodes CASSSAVSGANVLTF.

This clonotype showed up many times. This chain connects TRBV6-2 or TRBV6-3 to TRBJ2-7; D unclear. This CDR3 comprises 15 residues. The germline V gene has CDR1 MNHEY and CDR2 SVGEGT. V was pared by 0 bases and J by 1 base, with 10 bases between. Here the CDR3 reads CASSYSRYSSYEQYF. The DNA for the CDR3 is TGTGCCAGCAGTTACTCGAGGTACAGTTCCTACGAGCAGTACTTC.

As DNA, the CDR3 is TGCAGCGTCGCCGGGTCGGGTGGGTACGAGCAGTACTTC. Its protein product is CSVAGSGGYEQYF. The chain links TRBV29-1 to TRBJ2-7, with D uncertain. V dropped 6 bases and J dropped 4 bases, with 16 bases sitting between them. In germline, CDR1 is SQVTM, CDR2 ANQGSEA. CDR3 size: 13 residues.

This clonotype was recorded at least ten times. The chain links TRBV3-1 to TRBJ2-7; D is unresolved. Germline CDR1 LGHDT, CDR2 YNNKEL (reference sequence). The CDR3 loop spans 14 amino acids. V lost 1 base to trimming and J lost 6 bases, with 13 bases between them. DNA of the CDR3: TGTGCCAGCAGCCAAGTTGGCACCGCCGGCGAGCAGTACTTC. This encodes CASSQVGTAGEQYF.

This clonotype was counted at least ten times. For the CDR3, the DNA is TGCGCCAGCAGTCAAGTGGTAGGGACGCACTACGAGCAGTACTTC. This codes for CASSQVVGTHYEQYF. The chain recombines TRBV23-1 with TRBJ2-7; possibly TRBD1 or TRBD2 for D (5 bases each). TRBV23-1 counts as an open reading frame of uncertain function. The CDR3 totals 15 residues. Between the trimmed V and J ends, which lost 2 bases and 3 bases, there was a span of 14 bases.

V gene TRBV7-9 combines with J gene TRBJ1-2; D is unresolved. The germline V gene encodes CDR1 SEHNR and CDR2 FQNEAQ (reference sequence). This CDR3 is 13 amino acids long. The V gene lost 3 bases and the J gene lost 7 bases, with 12 bases spanning the gap. In DNA form, the CDR3 reads TGTGCCAGCAGCTTGGGCCAAAGCGCTGGCTACACCTTC. Its protein product is CASSLGQSAGYTF.

The rearrangement joins TRBV6-6 to TRBJ2-7; perhaps TRBD1 as D (5 bases). The CDR3 loop spans 13 amino acids. The V end was cut by 2 bases, the J end by 2 bases, with 7 bases between. Germline V lookup: CDR1 MNHNY, CDR2 SVGAGI (reference sequence). Here the CDR3 reads CASSYTGPYEQYF. In DNA, the CDR3 is TGTGCCAGCAGTTACACAGGCCCCTACGAGCAGTACTTC.

This clonotype was counted many times. V usage is TRBV20-1 and J usage is TRBJ2-3; D is unclear. The germline CDR1 and CDR2 sequences are DFQATT and SNEGSKA (reference sequence). Trimming removed 3 bases at V and 4 bases at J, with 8 bases between. CDR3 length: 12 amino acids. CDR3 bases: TGCAGTGCTAGTGGTACGGCAGATACGCAGTATTTT. Amino acids: CSASGTADTQYF.

This clonotype has ten or more counts. The V and J genes are TRBV4-2 and TRBJ2-7; a possible D gene is TRBD2 (6 bases). The CDR3 totals 16 residues. V dropped 0 bases and J dropped 3 bases, with 15 bases sitting between them. Per germline, CDR1 LGHNA and CDR2 YNFKEQ. In DNA form, the CDR3 reads TGTGCCAGCAGCCAAGATATAGGGCTAGCGTACTACGAGCAGTACTTC. This translates into CASSQDIGLAYYEQYF.

This clonotype has ten or more counts. The chain has TRBV5-1 and TRBJ2-7, with D maybe TRBD1 (6 bases). The germline V and J ends were trimmed by 0 bases and 5 bases, with 9 bases remaining between them. The CDR3 has 13 residues. Looked up from germline, CDR1 is SGHRS and CDR2 is YFSETQ. The chain's CDR3 is CASSLGQANEQYF. CDR3 bases: TGCGCCAGCAGCTTGGGACAGGCCAACGAGCAGTACTTC.

Ten or more counts support this clonotype. The chain employs TRBV7-6 and TRBJ2-5; TRBD2 agrees at 13 bases. Germline values: CDR1 SGHVS, CDR2 FNYEAQ. V dropped 5 bases and J dropped 2; count of bases not matched to a gene: 5. The CDR3 loop spans 16 amino acids. CDR3 loop: CASSPPTSGGQETQYF. In DNA, the CDR3 is TGTGCCAGCAGCCCTCCGACTAGCGGGGGGCAAGAGACCCAGTACTTC.

This clonotype was seen repeatedly, ten times or more. The chain joins TRBV6-5 to TRBJ1-2, with a tentative D call TRBD1 (5 bases). The CDR3 is 14 amino acids. The germline V and J ends were trimmed by 2 bases and 4 bases, with 11 bases remaining between them. Germline V gives CDR1 MNHEY, CDR2 SVGAGI. The CDR3 DNA reads as TGTGCCAGCAGTTACGGGGCGTCGAGCTATGGCTACACCTTC. Its translation is CASSYGASSYGYTF.

This clonotype has more than one count but fewer than ten. V usage is TRBV5-1 and J usage is TRBJ2-6; 8 nucleotides agree with TRBD1. This CDR3 is 16 amino acids long. V dropped 4 bases and J dropped 0; count of bases not matched to a gene: 3. The germline V gene encodes CDR1 SGHRS and CDR2 YFSETQ. CDR3 amino acids: CASSVDRGSGANVLTF. The DNA for the CDR3 is TGCGCCAGCAGCGTCGACAGGGGCTCTGGGGCCAACGTCCTGACTTTC.

This clonotype has at least ten counts. The chain has TRBV7-2 and TRBJ1-1; tentatively, D is TRBD1 (5 bases). This CDR3 is 15 amino acids long. CDR1 and CDR2 from the germline V gene are SGHTA and FQGNSA. V lost 1 base to trimming and J lost 1 base, with 10 bases between them. CDR3 coding DNA: TGTGCCAGCAGCTTAGATGTACAGGCGAACACTGAAGCTTTCTTT. Translating gives CASSLDVQANTEAFF. The whole variable domain, remainder taken from reference TRBV7-2 and TRBJ1-1, is GAGVSQSPSNKVTEKGKDVELRCDPISGHTALYWYRQSLGQGLEFLIYFQGNSAPDKSGLPSDRFSAERTGGSVSTLTIQRTQQEDSAVYLCASSLDVQANTEAFFGQGTRLTVV.

This clonotype was counted ten times or more. A clone one base away is much larger, so this may be a read error. The chain uses TRBV2 and TRBJ2-3; D tentatively fits TRBD1 or TRBD2 (5 bases each). Per the germline V gene, CDR1 is SNHLY and CDR2 is FYNNEI. CDR3 length: 13 residues. The V gene lost 4 bases and the J gene lost 0 bases, with 5 bases spanning the gap. The DNA of the CDR3 is TGTGCCAGCAGTGGGGACAGCACAGATACGCAGTATTTT. This encodes CASSGDSTDTQYF.

This clonotype was seen many times. The V gene is TRBV24-1, the J gene TRBJ2-5; TRBD2 is a possible D gene (5 bases). The germline V gene has CDR1 KGHDR and CDR2 SFDVKD. Trimming left V 1 base short and J 2 bases short, with 7 bases between. The CDR3 is made up of 14 amino acids. The CDR3 DNA is TGTGCCACCAGTGATTTCGGGGAACAAGAGACCCAGTACTTC. The encoded protein is CATSDFGEQETQYF.

This clonotype was observed many times. The rearrangement uses TRBV4-3 and TRBJ2-3; 12 nucleotides agree with TRBD2. The V gene's germline CDR1 is LGHNA and CDR2 YSLEER. Unmatched junction bases numbered 1, after V lost 2 bases and J lost 1 base. This CDR3 spans 16 amino acids. CDR3 protein: CASSQPSGRGTDTQYF. The CDR3, as DNA: TGCGCCAGCAGCCAACCTAGCGGGAGGGGCACAGATACGCAGTATTTT.

At least ten counts were recorded for this clonotype. This rearrangement joins TRBV2 to TRBJ2-3; D unresolved. This CDR3 is 16 amino acids long. The V gene lost 7 bases and the J gene lost 0 bases, with 17 bases spanning the gap. Per germline, CDR1 SNHLY and CDR2 FYNNEI. DNA of the CDR3: TGTGCCAGCACTCTTTCGTTAGGATCTAGCACAGATACGCAGTATTTT. Its translation: CASTLSLGSSTDTQYF.

This clonotype was observed at least ten times. This sequence joins TRBV3-1 and TRBJ2-1; D possibly matches TRBD1 or TRBD2 (6 bases each). V lost 3 bases and J lost 10, with 16 bases in between. The CDR3 runs 14 residues. CDR1 and CDR2 (germline): LGHDT, YNNKEL (reference sequence). The CDR3 bases are TGTGCCAGCAGCCAGACTACCTTAGGGGGGGAGCAGTTCTTC. Its translation: CASSQTTLGGEQFF.

This clonotype was counted at least ten times. V and J are TRBV5-5 and TRBJ2-3; either TRBD1 or TRBD2 may fit D (5 bases each). V lost 4 bases and J 3 bases, leaving 18 bases between the germline ends. CDR1 SGHKS and CDR2 YYEKEE come from the germline V gene (reference sequence). The CDR3 contains 16 residues. The CDR3 sequence: CASSPGTAKRTDTQYF. The CDR3 nucleotides are TGTGCCAGCAGCCCAGGGACGGCCAAACGGACAGATACGCAGTATTTT.

V usage is TRBV28 and J usage is TRBJ2-7; 7 bases match TRBD1. This CDR3 comprises 16 residues. Losses at the gene ends were 6 bases for V and 2 bases for J; bases not matched to a gene: 13. Germline assignment: CDR1 MDHEN and CDR2 SYDVKM. CDR3 protein: CASRRIHDRATYEQYF. CDR3 coding DNA: TGTGCCAGCAGACGTATCCACGACAGGGCCACCTACGAGCAGTACTTC.

This clonotype was seen ten or more times. This chain uses TRBV2 with TRBJ1-1; the D gene is possibly TRBD1 (6 bases). The CDR3 has 13 amino acids. Trimming stripped 6 bases from V and 3 bases from J, with 11 bases between. Germline CDR1 reads SNHLY; CDR2 reads FYNNEI. The CDR3 region has the DNA TGTGCCAGCAGCCTACAGGGTTACACTGAAGCTTTCTTT. Translation: CASSLQGYTEAFF. The variable domain in full, with the rest retrieved from reference TRBV2 and TRBJ1-1, is EPEVTQTPSHQVTQMGQEVILRCVPISNHLYFYWYRQILGQKVEFLVSFYNNEISEKSEIFDDQFSVERPDGSNFTLKIRSTKLEDSAMYFCASSLQGYTEAFFGQGTRLTVV.

At least ten counts were recorded for this clonotype. This chain joins TRBV10-3 and TRBJ1-1; weak D call: TRBD1 (6 bases). CDR1 and CDR2 (germline): ENHRY, SYGVKD. The V gene lost 6 bases and the J gene lost 4 bases, with 15 bases spanning the gap. CDR3 size: 14 residues. The CDR3 loop reads CAIRKDRDTTEAFF. DNA of the CDR3: TGTGCCATCAGAAAAGACCGGGACACCACTGAAGCTTTCTTT.